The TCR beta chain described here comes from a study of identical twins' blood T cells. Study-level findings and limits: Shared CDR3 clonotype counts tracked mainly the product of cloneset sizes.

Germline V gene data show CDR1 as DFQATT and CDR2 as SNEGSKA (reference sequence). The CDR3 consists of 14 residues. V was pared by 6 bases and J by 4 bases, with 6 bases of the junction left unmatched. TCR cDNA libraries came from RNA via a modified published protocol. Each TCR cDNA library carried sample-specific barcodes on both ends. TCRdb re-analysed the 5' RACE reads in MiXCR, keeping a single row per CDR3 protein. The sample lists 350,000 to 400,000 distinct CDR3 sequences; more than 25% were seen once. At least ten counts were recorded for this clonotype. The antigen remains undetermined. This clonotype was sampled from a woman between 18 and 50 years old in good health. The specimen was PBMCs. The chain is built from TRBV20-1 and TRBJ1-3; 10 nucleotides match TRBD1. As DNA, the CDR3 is TGCAGTGCCCCGGGACAGGGGCAAGGAAACACCATATATTTT. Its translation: CSAPGQGQGNTIYF.